The T cell receptor beta chain described here comes from a study of beta chain features in type 1 diabetes. Study results and caveats: Shorter TCRB CDR3s, moderately but significantly so, marked every one of the four CD4+ subsets in Type 1 diabetes patients.

The CDR3 loop spans 13 amino acids. The germline CDR1 and CDR2 sequences are SGHDN and FVKESK. Only a few counts were recorded for this clone. What it binds is unknown. The junction departs from the called germline gene at one end, perhaps through a read error. Isolated RNA was reverse transcribed in full, so expressed TCRB transcripts were sequenced. The data were produced by immunoSEQ multiplex PCR, yet TCRdb's version contains in-frame clones alone and is incomplete. The data show about 340,000 clones, with 13% seen just once and around 0.016% held by the top ten. Sequencing used naive CD4+ T cells from blood. The TCR comes from a woman younger than 35 with type 1 diabetes. The chain uses TRBV14 and TRBJ2-1; 14 positions match TRBD2. CDR3 amino acids: CASSSGTSGSRVF. Written as DNA, the CDR3 is TGTGCCAGCAGCTCCGGGACTAGCGGGAGTCGGGTCTTC.